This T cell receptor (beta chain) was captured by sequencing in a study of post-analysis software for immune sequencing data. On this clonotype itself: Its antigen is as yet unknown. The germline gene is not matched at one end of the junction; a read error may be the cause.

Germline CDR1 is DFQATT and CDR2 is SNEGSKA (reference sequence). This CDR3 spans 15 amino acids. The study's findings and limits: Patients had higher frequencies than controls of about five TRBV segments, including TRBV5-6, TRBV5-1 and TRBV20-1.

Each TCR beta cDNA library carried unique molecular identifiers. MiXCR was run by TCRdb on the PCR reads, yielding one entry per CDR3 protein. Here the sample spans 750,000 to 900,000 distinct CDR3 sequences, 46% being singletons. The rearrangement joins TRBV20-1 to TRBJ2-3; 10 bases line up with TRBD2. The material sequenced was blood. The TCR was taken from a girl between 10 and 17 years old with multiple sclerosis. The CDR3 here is CSVRQGSGRSDTQYF. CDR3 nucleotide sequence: TGCAGTGTTAGACAGGGTAGCGGGAGGTCTGATACGCAGTATTTT.